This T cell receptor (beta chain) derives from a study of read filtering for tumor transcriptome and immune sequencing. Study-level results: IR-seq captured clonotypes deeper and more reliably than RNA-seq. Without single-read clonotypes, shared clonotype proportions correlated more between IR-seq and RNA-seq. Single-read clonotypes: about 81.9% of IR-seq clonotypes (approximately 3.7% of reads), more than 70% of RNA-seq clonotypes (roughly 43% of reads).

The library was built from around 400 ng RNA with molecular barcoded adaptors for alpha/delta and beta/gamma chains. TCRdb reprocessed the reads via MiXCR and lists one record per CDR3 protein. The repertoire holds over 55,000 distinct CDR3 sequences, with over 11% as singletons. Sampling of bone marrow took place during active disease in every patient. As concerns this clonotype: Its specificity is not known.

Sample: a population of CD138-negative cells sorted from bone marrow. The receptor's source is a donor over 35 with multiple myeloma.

CDR3 bases: TGTGCCAGCCAGCCAGATCAGGGTCGGGAGACCCAGTACTTC. It specifies CASQPDQGRETQYF. The J gene is TRBJ2-5, the V gene TRBV5-4; possibly TRBD1 for D (5 bases). Between the trimmed V and J ends, which lost 7 bases and 5 bases, there was a span of 18 bases. The CDR3 length is 14 residues. The germline gives CDR1 SGHNT, CDR2 YYREEE (reference sequence).